This is a list of T cell receptor beta chains from one sample in a study of blood T cells in healthy people across ages. TCRdb re-analysed the 5' RACE reads in MiXCR, keeping a single row per CDR3 protein. The table shows hundreds of thousands of distinct CDR3 sequences, with roughly 32% occurring only once. The sequenced material came from blood. Receptors originate from a woman aged 80 or older in good health. The CDR3 runs from the conserved cysteine through the conserved F or W. The D gene is left open where the match is weak. Expanded clones get a size class; other rows say once, few or many, or leave the size out.

D gene	clone size	V gene	J gene	CDR3 DNA	CDR3 protein
TRBD1	-	TRBV15	TRBJ2-1	TGTGCCACCAGCAGAGAGAGGACAGGTTACAATGAGCAGTTCTTC	CATSRERTGYNEQFF
-	-	TRBV5-1	TRBJ2-1	TGCGCCAGCAGGCAGTCCAATGAGCAGTTCTTC	CASRQSNEQFF
-	few	TRBV6-5	TRBJ1-1	TGTGCCGGCAGCCGGGGAGGGAAGGGGATTGAAGCTTTCTTT	CAGSRGGKGIEAFF
TRBD2	few	TRBV7-2	TRBJ2-3	TGTGCCAGCAGCCCAGGGACTAAACACCATACGCAGTATTTT	CASSPGTKHHTQYF
-	-	TRBV7-6	TRBJ2-5	TGTGCCAGCAGCTCATTTACGCTCGACGAGCGGTACTTC	CASSSFTLDERYF
TRBD2	many	TRBV28	TRBJ2-1	TGTGCCAGCAGTTTATTAGGGGAGGGGTCCTACAATGAGCAGTTCTTC	CASSLLGEGSYNEQFF
-	few	TRBV9	TRBJ1-4	TGTGCCAGCAGCGTAGGTTCGGCCAATAATGAAAAACTGTTTTTT	CASSVGSANNEKLFF
-	many	TRBV7-9	TRBJ2-1	TGTGCCAGCAGCTTCTATTGGGGGCAGGGGAACGATGAGCAGTTCTTC	CASSFYWGQGNDEQFF
TRBD2	many	TRBV9	TRBJ2-1	TGTGCCAGCAGCGTAGTCTTGGGGGGGGGAGATGAGCAGTTCTTC	CASSVVLGGGDEQFF
-	many	TRBV27	TRBJ2-7	TGTGCCACACGGGGTGGAAGGGGGGTAGGCGAGCAGTACTTC	CATRGGRGVGEQYF
-	-	TRBV20-1	TRBJ1-1	TGCAGTGCTAGCGGGATGAGGAGAGGTACTGAAGCTTTCTTT	CSASGMRRGTEAFF